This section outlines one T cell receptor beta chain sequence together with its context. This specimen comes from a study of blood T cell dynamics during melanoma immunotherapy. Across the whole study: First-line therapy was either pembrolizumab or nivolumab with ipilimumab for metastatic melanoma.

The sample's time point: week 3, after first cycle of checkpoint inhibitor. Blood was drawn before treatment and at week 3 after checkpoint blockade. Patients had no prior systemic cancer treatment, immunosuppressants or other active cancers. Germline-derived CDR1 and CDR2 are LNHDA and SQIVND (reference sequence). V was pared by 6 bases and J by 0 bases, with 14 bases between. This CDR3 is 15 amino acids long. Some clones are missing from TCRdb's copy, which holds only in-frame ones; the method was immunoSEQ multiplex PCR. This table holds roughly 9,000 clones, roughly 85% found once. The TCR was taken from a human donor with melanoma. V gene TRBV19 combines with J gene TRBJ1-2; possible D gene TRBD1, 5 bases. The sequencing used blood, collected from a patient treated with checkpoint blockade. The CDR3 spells CASRSRAVANYGYTF. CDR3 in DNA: TGTGCCAGTAGAAGCAGGGCAGTCGCTAACTATGGCTACACCTTC.